Below are 10 T cell receptor beta chains sequenced from a single sample in a study of T cell responses to AZD1222 COVID-19 vaccine. Clones were read by immunoSEQ multiplex PCR, and TCRdb kept only the in-frame ones, dropping some. Of 100,000 or so clones listed, around 80% were seen once; the top ten hold 5%. The sequenced sample was peripheral blood, obtained on day 0 of AZD1222 vaccination. The receptors derive from an adult in good health.

The V gene is TRBV29-1, the J gene TRBJ1-1; 12 bases are a match to TRBD1. Germline V gene sequence: CDR1 SQVTM, CDR2 ANQGSEA. The CDR3 spans 15 residues. With 3 bases clipped from V and 4 bases from J, the junction kept 6 bases outside the gene matches. The CDR3 bases are TGCAGCGTTGAGGGGACAGGGGGCGCGCTCACTGAAGCTTTCTTT. Amino acid sequence: CSVEGTGGALTEAFF.

This clone was observed a few times. The rearrangement uses TRBV10-3 and TRBJ1-2; D gene ambiguous. This CDR3 has 17 amino acids. V lost 3 bases to trimming and J lost 3 bases, with 20 bases between them. The germline V gene encodes CDR1 ENHRY and CDR2 SYGVKD. The CDR3 sequence is CAISEGGRELQDYGYTF. The DNA of the CDR3 is TGTGCCATCAGTGAAGGAGGCCGGGAGCTGCAGGACTATGGCTACACCTTC.

The rearrangement uses TRBV7-2 and TRBJ2-1; D remains ambiguous. Germline loops: CDR1 SGHTA, CDR2 FQGNSA. The CDR3 has 14 residues. V lost 8 bases and J lost 0, with 11 bases in between. The CDR3 DNA reads as TGTGCCAGCCGCCCAGGAAGCTCCTACAATGAGCAGTTCTTC. Amino acid sequence: CASRPGSSYNEQFF.

The chain uses TRBV7-2 and TRBJ1-6; D call uncertain. Trimming took off 5 bases at V and 7 bases at J, with 15 bases between the two ends. Germline V gene lookup returns CDR1 SGHTA and CDR2 FQGNSA. CDR3 length: 15 residues. CDR3 loop: CASSPPTGVNSPLHF. The CDR3 DNA follows: TGTGCCAGCAGCCCCCCGACCGGCGTCAATTCACCCCTCCACTTT.

This chain uses TRBV6-2 or TRBV6-3 with TRBJ1-2; D unresolved. Trimming pared 0 bases from V and 1 base from J, leaving 9 bases between. Germline V gene sequence: CDR1 MNHEY, CDR2 SVGEGT. The length of the CDR3 is 15 residues. CDR3 sequence reads: CASSYSGVINYGYTF. DNA of the CDR3: TGTGCCAGCAGTTACTCGGGAGTCATTAACTATGGCTACACCTTC.

This clone has more than one count but fewer than ten. The chain recombines TRBV7-2 with TRBJ1-1; D is possibly TRBD1 (6 bases). V was cut by 3 bases and J by 11 bases, with 10 bases left in between. The CDR3 extends over 11 amino acids. The V gene's germline CDR1 is SGHTA and CDR2 FQGNSA. CDR3 protein: CASSFRGPAFF. The CDR3 region has the DNA TGTGCCAGCAGCTTCAGGGGTCCGGCTTTCTTT.

The genes are TRBV7-9 and TRBJ1-4; no clear D. The CDR3 has 11 amino acids. V was pared by 2 bases and J by 10 bases, with 5 bases between. Germline-derived CDR1 and CDR2 are SEHNR and FQNEAQ (reference sequence). This CDR3 reads CASSLSGKLFF. The CDR3 DNA is TGTGCCAGCAGCTTAAGCGGAAAACTGTTTTTT. Together with reference TRBV7-9 and TRBJ1-4, the CDR3 gives the full variable domain: DTGVSQNPRHKITKRGQNVTFRCDPISEHNRLYWYRQTLGQGPEFLTYFQNEAQLEKSRLLSDRFSAERPKGSFSTLEIQRTEQGDSAMYLCASSLSGKLFFGSGTQLSVL.

This clone was recorded a few times. This chain connects TRBV5-1 to TRBJ2-1, with TRBD2 as a possible D gene (5 bases). Germline V gene sequence: CDR1 SGHRS, CDR2 YFSETQ. V was shortened by 3 bases and J by 6 bases, with 13 bases between the two germline ends. CDR3 length equals 14 residues. The CDR3 sequence: CASSWVGGLNEQFF. CDR3 bases: TGCGCCAGCAGCTGGGTCGGAGGCCTCAATGAGCAGTTCTTC.

This chain joins TRBV7-2 and TRBJ2-5; D is undetermined. This CDR3 has 14 amino acids. Germline values: CDR1 SGHTA, CDR2 FQGNSA. V shed 1 base and J shed 2 bases, with 8 bases lying between them. The CDR3 sequence is CASSLGLSQETQYF. The CDR3 DNA reads TGTGCCAGCAGCTTAGGCCTCTCACAAGAGACCCAGTACTTC.

The chain recombines TRBV24-1 with TRBJ2-7; no definite D call. V dropped 0 bases and J dropped 7 bases, with 6 bases sitting between them. The germline CDR1 and CDR2 sequences are KGHDR and SFDVKD. The CDR3 spans 12 residues. The CDR3 DNA follows: TGTGCCACCAGTGATTTGAATGGGGAGCAGTACTTC. It translates to CATSDLNGEQYF.